This passage covers 12 T cell receptor beta chains from one sample sequenced in a study of regulatory T cells in long-lasting Graves disease. As to time point: newly diagnosed GD, antithyroid drugs for less than 3 months. There was RNA extracted from PBMCs, and the TCR library was made from it. Arm-PCR of CDR3 regions and iRepertoire HTBI primers were used to build TCR beta libraries. TCRdb fed the multiplex PCR reads into MiXCR, producing one record per CDR3 protein. The sample lists fewer than 550,000 distinct CDR3 sequences; roughly a sixth were seen once. The sample was also reused in another study, on T cells in Graves' hyperthyroidism and ophthalmopathy.

The material sequenced was peripheral blood mononuclear cells (PBMCs), taken at new diagnosis, from a patient treated with antithyroid drugs. These receptors were obtained from a woman aged 40 to 65 with Graves disease.

This clonotype was detected many times. The rearrangement joins TRBV7-2 to TRBJ1-1; 8 bases align to TRBD1. The J segment lost 1 base and the V segment lost 4 bases, leaving 2 bases of the junction unmatched. Germline V gene sequence: CDR1 SGHTA, CDR2 FQGNSA. The CDR3 is 14 residues long. CDR3 in DNA: TGTGCCAGCAGCTCACAGGGGGGGAACACTGAAGCTTTCTTT. Translating gives CASSSQGGNTEAFF.

CDR3 residues: CASSLDPGLAGNEQFF. The CDR3 DNA reads as TGTGCCAGCAGCTTAGATCCCGGACTAGCAGGCAATGAGCAGTTCTTC. The V call is TRBV7-9, the J call TRBJ2-1, with TRBD2 identical over 8 bases. V trimming: 1 base; J trimming: 6 bases; junction bases outside the gene matches: 8. The CDR3 sequence is 16 residues long. Germline V CDR1 and CDR2: SEHNR, FQNEAQ (reference sequence).

This chain joins TRBV2 and TRBJ1-5, with no clear D. Trimming stripped 6 bases from V and 1 base from J, with 16 bases between. Germline loops: CDR1 SNHLY, CDR2 FYNNEI. The CDR3 sequence is 16 residues long. The chain's CDR3 is CASSFVPGSSNQPQHF. The CDR3 coding sequence is TGTGCCAGCAGCTTTGTGCCGGGGTCCAGCAATCAGCCCCAGCATTTT.

The table lists this clonotype with a few counts. The chain joins TRBV12-3 or TRBV12-4 to TRBJ2-7; D may be TRBD2 (5 bases). The CDR3 covers 15 residues. The V and J ends lost 4 bases and 7 bases respectively, with 20 bases between them. The CDR3 DNA reads TGTGCCAGCAGTTCCCAGACTGCCCCGCCGGGGGAGCAGTACTTC. Its translation: CASSSQTAPPGEQYF.

This clonotype was detected many times. The chain uses TRBV11-2 and TRBJ1-2; no clear D gene. CDR3 length equals 15 residues. The V end lost 0 bases, the J end lost 2 bases, and 10 bases lay between the germline ends. Looked up from germline, CDR1 is SGHAT and CDR2 is FQNNGV. The CDR3: CASSLDSGVNYGYTF. The CDR3, as DNA: TGTGCCAGCAGCTTAGATTCCGGGGTGAACTATGGCTACACCTTC.

With regard to this clonotype: One end of the junction varies from germline; a read error may be responsible. V gene TRBV6-1 combines with J gene TRBJ1-2; 7 bases are shared with TRBD1. This CDR3 region has 12 residues. Germline CDR1 is MNHNS and CDR2 is SASEGT. Written as DNA, the CDR3 is TGTGCCAGCTGGAGGGGGCGGGGTGGCTGCACCTTC. It translates to CASWRGRGGCTF.

This clonotype was counted at least ten times. The chain links TRBV30 to TRBJ2-7; tentatively, D is TRBD2 (7 bases). Germline values: CDR1 GTSNPN, CDR2 SVGIG (reference sequence). The V end was cut by 3 bases, the J end by 6 bases, with 12 bases between. The CDR3 has 12 amino acids. The CDR3 region is CAWRRGQSEQYF. The CDR3 region has the DNA TGTGCCTGGAGGCGGGGGCAAAGCGAGCAGTACTTC.

This clonotype has just a few counts. The chain has TRBV20-1 and TRBJ1-4; 9 nucleotides align to TRBD1. The CDR3 has 12 amino acids. The V gene's germline CDR1 is DFQATT and CDR2 SNEGSKA (reference sequence). V dropped 3 bases and J dropped 7; count of bases not matched to a gene: 0. The DNA of the CDR3 is TGCAGTGCTAGGACAGGGGGTGAAAAACTGTTTTTT. Protein: CSARTGGEKLFF.

This clonotype was recorded once. A much larger clone is a single base away; this may be a read error. The genes are TRBV12-3 or TRBV12-4 and TRBJ2-3; weak D call: TRBD2 (6 bases). CDR3 length equals 14 residues. CDR3 region: CANSLGASADTQYF. The CDR3 DNA follows: TGTGCCAACAGTTTAGGGGCTAGCGCCGATACGCAGTATTTT.

This clonotype occurred a few times. The rearrangement links TRBV30 to TRBJ1-5, with a possible D match to TRBD1 (5 bases). The V gene's germline CDR1 is GTSNPN and CDR2 SVGIG (reference sequence). The CDR3 is 13 amino acids. With 5 bases removed from V and 6 bases from J, the gap between germline ends came to 14 bases. The DNA for the CDR3 is TGTGCCTGGGCCTTGGGGGTGGTTCAGCCCCAGCATTTT. Translated, it gives CAWALGVVQPQHF.

This clonotype came up a few times. This sequence joins TRBV30 and TRBJ2-1, with TRBD2 matching over 14 bases. The CDR3 is made up of 16 amino acids. Germline values: CDR1 GTSNPN, CDR2 SVGIG (reference sequence). The V gene end was trimmed by 3 bases and the J gene end by 12 bases; junction bases not matched to a gene: 13. CDR3 DNA: TGTGCCTGGAGCCGAACCCGGGGACTAGCGGGGGTCAGGCAGTTCTTC. This sequence encodes CAWSRTRGLAGVRQFF.

This clonotype came up many times. The chain employs TRBV20-1 and TRBJ1-6; D not certain. Trimming removed 1 base from V and 6 bases from J, with 7 bases in between. From germline, CDR1 is DFQATT and CDR2 SNEGSKA (reference sequence). The CDR3 spans 13 residues. CDR3 nucleotides: TGCAGTGCTAGAGTAACAGCTAATTCACCCCTCCACTTT. This sequence encodes CSARVTANSPLHF.